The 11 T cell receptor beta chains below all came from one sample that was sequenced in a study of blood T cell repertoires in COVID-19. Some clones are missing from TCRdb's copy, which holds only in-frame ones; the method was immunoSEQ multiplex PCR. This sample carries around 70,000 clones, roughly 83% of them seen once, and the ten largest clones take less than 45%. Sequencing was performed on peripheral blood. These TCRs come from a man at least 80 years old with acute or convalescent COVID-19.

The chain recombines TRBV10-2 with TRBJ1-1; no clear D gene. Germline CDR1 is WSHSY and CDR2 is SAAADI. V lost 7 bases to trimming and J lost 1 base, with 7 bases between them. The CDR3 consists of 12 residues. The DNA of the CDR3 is TGCGCCAGCATACGACAGAACACTGAAGCTTTCTTT. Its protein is CASIRQNTEAFF.

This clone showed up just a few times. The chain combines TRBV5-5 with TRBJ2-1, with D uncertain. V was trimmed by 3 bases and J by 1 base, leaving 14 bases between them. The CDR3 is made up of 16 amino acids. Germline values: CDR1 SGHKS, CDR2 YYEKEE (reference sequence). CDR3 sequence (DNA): TGTGCCAGCAGCTCAAGTGACATGGTATCCTACAATGAGCAGTTCTTC. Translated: CASSSSDMVSYNEQFF.

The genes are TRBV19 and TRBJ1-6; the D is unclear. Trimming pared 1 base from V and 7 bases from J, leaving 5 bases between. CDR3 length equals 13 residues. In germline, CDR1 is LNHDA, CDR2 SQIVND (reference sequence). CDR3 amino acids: CASSIGINSPLHF. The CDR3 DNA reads TGTGCCAGTAGTATAGGTATAAATTCACCCCTCCACTTT.

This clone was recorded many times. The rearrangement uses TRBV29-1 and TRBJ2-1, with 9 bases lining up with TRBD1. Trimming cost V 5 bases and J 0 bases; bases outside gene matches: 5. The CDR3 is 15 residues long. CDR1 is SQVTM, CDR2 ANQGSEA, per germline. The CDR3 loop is CSVKADRGSYNEQFF. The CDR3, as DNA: TGCAGCGTTAAGGCGGACAGGGGCTCCTACAATGAGCAGTTCTTC.

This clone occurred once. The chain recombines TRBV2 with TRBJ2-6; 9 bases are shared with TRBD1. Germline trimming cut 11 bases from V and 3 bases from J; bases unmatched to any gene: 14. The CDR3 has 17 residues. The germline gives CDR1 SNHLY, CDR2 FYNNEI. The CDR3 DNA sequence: TGTGCCTGTAACACAGGGGGCTCCTTGTATGGGGCCAACGTCCTGACTTTC. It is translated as CACNTGGSLYGANVLTF.

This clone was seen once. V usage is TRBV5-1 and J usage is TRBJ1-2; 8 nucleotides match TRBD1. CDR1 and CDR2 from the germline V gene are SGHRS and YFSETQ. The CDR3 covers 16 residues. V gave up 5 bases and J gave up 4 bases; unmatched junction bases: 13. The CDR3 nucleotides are TGCGCCAGCAGTATTACGACAGGGGAGGGTCTCTATGGCTACACCTTC. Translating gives CASSITTGEGLYGYTF.

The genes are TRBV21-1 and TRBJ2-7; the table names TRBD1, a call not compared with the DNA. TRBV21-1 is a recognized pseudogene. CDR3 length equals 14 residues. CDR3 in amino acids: CASDGHTYSYEQYF. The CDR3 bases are TGTGCCAGCGATGGACACACGTACTCCTACGAGCAGTACTTC.

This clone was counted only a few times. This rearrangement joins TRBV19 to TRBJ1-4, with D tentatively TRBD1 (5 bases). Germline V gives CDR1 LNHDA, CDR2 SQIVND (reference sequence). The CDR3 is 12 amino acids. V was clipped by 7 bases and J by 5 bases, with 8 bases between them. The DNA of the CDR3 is TGTGCCAGTACGCAGGGAAATGAAAAACTGTTTTTT. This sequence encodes CASTQGNEKLFF.

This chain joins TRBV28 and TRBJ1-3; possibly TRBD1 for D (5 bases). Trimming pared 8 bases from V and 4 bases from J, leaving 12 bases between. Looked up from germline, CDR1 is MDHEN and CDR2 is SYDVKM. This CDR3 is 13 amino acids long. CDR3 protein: CASGGTSGNTIYF. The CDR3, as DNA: TGTGCCAGCGGAGGGACGTCCGGAAACACCATATATTTT.

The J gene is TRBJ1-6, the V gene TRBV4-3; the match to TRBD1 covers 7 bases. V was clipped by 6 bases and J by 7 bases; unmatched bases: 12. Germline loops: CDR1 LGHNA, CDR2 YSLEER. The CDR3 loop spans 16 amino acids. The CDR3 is CASRGTGDRANSPLHF. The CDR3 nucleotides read TGCGCCAGCAGGGGGACCGGGGACAGAGCCAATTCACCCCTCCACTTT.

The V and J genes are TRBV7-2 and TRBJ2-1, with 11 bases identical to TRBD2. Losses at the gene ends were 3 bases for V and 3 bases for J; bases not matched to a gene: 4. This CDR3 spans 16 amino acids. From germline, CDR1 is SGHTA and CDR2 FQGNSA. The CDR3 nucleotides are TGTGCCAGCAGCTTGGCGGGACTAGCGGTCTACAATGAGCAGTTCTTC. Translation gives CASSLAGLAVYNEQFF.